The present entry profiles one T cell receptor (beta chain) with its context. Those enrolled, adults aged roughly 18 to 100 years, came from about two dozen US areas. Assay used: immunoSEQ multiplex PCR; TCRdb lists only in-frame clones, some missing. The sample contains around 250,000 clones, roughly 85% of which appear only once. The data originate from a study of blood T cell repertoires in COVID-19. Background on the study: Nucleic acid was either cDNA or gDNA, and it came from T cells, B-cell-depleted T cells, or PBMCs.

V lost 5 bases and J lost 7, with 14 bases in between. The CDR3 length is 13 residues. The germline gives CDR1 LGHDT, CDR2 YNNKEL (reference sequence). J is TRBJ1-1 and V is TRBV3-1 (or the pseudogene TRBV3-2); tentatively, D is TRBD1 (5 bases). The source is a woman between 50 and 59 years old who had been exposed to COVID-19. Source material: PBMCs or T cells enriched from blood (not recorded which). The CDR3 reads CASSSPVGGEAFF. CDR3 nucleotides: TGTGCCAGCAGCTCCCCAGTCGGGGGTGAAGCTTTCTTT.